The 28 T cell receptor beta chains listed next were all sequenced from one sample in a study of memory CD4+ T cells and cytomegalovirus serostatus. Libraries were prepared by immunoSEQ multiplex PCR; TCRdb keeps only in-frame clonotypes and omits some of them. This sample has under 55,000 clones, with about 86% found just once. The sort gate was single viable CD3+CD4+CD8-CD45RO+ cells for memory CD4+ T cells. Material: memory CD4+ T cells from blood. Every receptor here comes from an adult in good health and CMV-seropositive.

The gene calls are TRBV7-9 and TRBJ1-2; TRBD1 matches 7 bases. From germline, CDR1 is SEHNR and CDR2 FQNEAQ (reference sequence). V was pared by 3 bases and J by 0 bases, with 1 base of the junction left unmatched. This CDR3 spans 14 amino acids. CDR3 sequence (DNA): TGTGCCAGCAGCTTTGGGACAGCTAACTATGGCTACACCTTC. Its protein product is CASSFGTANYGYTF. The full variable domain, with the rest looked up from reference TRBV7-9 and TRBJ1-2, is DTGVSQNPRHKITKRGQNVTFRCDPISEHNRLYWYRQTLGQGPEFLTYFQNEAQLEKSRLLSDRFSAERPKGSFSTLEIQRTEQGDSAMYLCASSFGTANYGYTFGSGTRLTVV.

The CDR3 protein is CASSQPTSGKGNEQFF. In DNA, the CDR3 is TGCGCCAGCAGCCAACCGACTAGCGGGAAAGGCAATGAGCAGTTCTTC. The chain uses TRBV4-1 and TRBJ2-1, with 11 bases that match TRBD2. The trim removed 2 bases at V and 6 bases at J, leaving 6 bases unmatched. Germline loops: CDR1 MGHRA, CDR2 YSYEKL. The CDR3 totals 16 residues.

This clone is a singleton in its sample. DNA for the CDR3: TGCGCCAGCAGTTTGTCGACCGGGGAGGCGTTTTTT. Translated, it gives CASSLSTGEAFF. The V and J genes are TRBV10-2 and TRBJ2-2, with D perhaps matching TRBD2 (6 bases). V lost 5 bases and J 16 bases, leaving 17 bases between the germline ends. The V gene's germline CDR1 is WSHSY and CDR2 SAAADI. This CDR3 has 12 amino acids.

For this clone: Other nucleotide sequences from this sample produce the same CDR3. The CDR3 loop reads CASSQGQGREKLFF. The CDR3 bases are TGCGCCAGCAGCCAAGGGCAGGGGCGGGAAAAACTGTTTTTT. The chain is built from TRBV4-3 and TRBJ1-4; a possible D gene is TRBD1 (6 bases). Trimming stripped 1 base from V and 8 bases from J, with 11 bases between. The CDR3 consists of 14 residues. Per germline, CDR1 LGHNA and CDR2 YSLEER.

The CDR3 protein is CASRWTSGSPSYNEQFF. The CDR3 coding sequence is TGCGCCAGCCGGTGGACTAGCGGGAGCCCCTCCTACAATGAGCAGTTCTTC. This chain uses TRBV5-1 with TRBJ2-1, with TRBD2 identical over 13 bases. The CDR3 runs 17 residues. The germline gives CDR1 SGHRS, CDR2 YFSETQ. The V and J ends lost 7 bases and 0 bases, in that order; junction bases with no gene match: 7. Using reference TRBV5-1 and TRBJ2-1 for the parts outside the CDR3, the full variable domain is KAGVTQTPRYLIKTRGQQVTLSCSPISGHRSVSWYQQTPGQGLQFLFEYFSETQRNKGNFPGRFSGRQFSNSRSEMNVSTLELGDSALYLCASRWTSGSPSYNEQFFGPGTRLTVL.

The chain recombines TRBV29-1 with TRBJ2-1; D might be TRBD1 or TRBD2, each matching 7 bases. Germline V gene lookup returns CDR1 SQVTM and CDR2 ANQGSEA. This CDR3 spans 15 amino acids. V shed 7 bases and J shed 0 bases, with 16 bases lying between them. The CDR3 coding sequence is TGCAGCGCCAGGGGGGGTCAGGGCTCCTACAATGAGCAGTTCTTC. Amino acid sequence: CSARGGQGSYNEQFF.

V is TRBV10-2 and J is TRBJ2-3; TRBD2 matches 9 bases. V shed 7 bases, J shed 5 bases, and the junction held 4 bases outside the gene matches. The germline CDR1 and CDR2 sequences are WSHSY and SAAADI. This CDR3 is 13 amino acids long. CDR3 bases: TGCGCCAGCACCGCGCGGGGGGGAGATACGCAGTATTTT. It specifies CASTARGGDTQYF.

This rearrangement joins TRBV6-6 to TRBJ1-3, with TRBD1 matching 7 bases. The CDR3 contains 15 residues. The germline gives CDR1 MNHNY, CDR2 SVGAGI (reference sequence). Trimming removed 2 bases from V and 8 bases from J; junction bases left unmatched: 9. The CDR3 sequence: CASSYRGGGLDTIYF. The DNA of the CDR3 is TGTGCCAGCAGTTACCGGGGAGGGGGCCTGGACACCATATATTTT.

On this clone: Other DNA sequences in the same sample also yield this CDR3. The chain uses TRBV6-1 and TRBJ2-3; D unresolved. This CDR3 is built from 15 residues. V was clipped by 2 bases and J by 0 bases, with 9 bases between them. CDR1 and CDR2 from the germline V gene are MNHNS and SASEGT. The chain's CDR3 is CASSESLTSTDTQYF. The CDR3 DNA follows: TGTGCCAGCAGTGAAAGCCTGACTAGCACAGATACGCAGTATTTT.

This chain joins TRBV11-1 and TRBJ2-3; perhaps TRBD2 as D (5 bases). Germline CDR1 is SGHAT and CDR2 is FQDESV (reference sequence). V lost 3 bases and J lost 1, with 11 bases in between. CDR3 length equals 15 residues. The CDR3 loop reads CASSFPLAGTDTQYF. CDR3 sequence (DNA): TGTGCCAGCAGCTTTCCCCTAGCCGGCACAGATACGCAGTATTTT.

The gene calls are TRBV2 and TRBJ2-7; 7 positions agree with TRBD1. Trimming removed 8 bases from V and 6 bases from J; junction bases left unmatched: 10. This CDR3 spans 13 amino acids. The germline V gene has CDR1 SNHLY and CDR2 FYNNEI. The CDR3 reads CASGDSPRGEQYF. In DNA form, the CDR3 reads TGTGCCAGCGGGGACAGCCCGAGGGGCGAGCAGTACTTC.

The genes are TRBV11-3 and TRBJ1-3, with D hard to call. The CDR3 loop spans 14 amino acids. Germline loops: CDR1 SGHNT, CDR2 YENEEA. V was trimmed by 5 bases and J by 7 bases, leaving 15 bases between them. The DNA for the CDR3 is TGTGCCAGCAGCCCAAACAGCGTTGCCAACACCATATATTTT. This gives the protein CASSPNSVANTIYF.

The CDR3 nucleotides are TGTGCCAGCAGCCCCAGGGGTGAGGGCACTGAAGCTTTCTTT. Its protein is CASSPRGEGTEAFF. The V and J genes are TRBV11-2 and TRBJ1-1, with D possibly TRBD1 on 6 matching bases. The CDR3 runs 14 residues. V was pared by 5 bases and J by 4 bases, with 14 bases between. Germline V gene lookup returns CDR1 SGHAT and CDR2 FQNNGV.

The CDR3 DNA reads as TGTGCCAGTAGTCCCGGCGGGGGCTTCTACGAGCAGTACTTC. As protein: CASSPGGGFYEQYF. The chain links TRBV19 to TRBJ2-7; tentatively, D is TRBD2 (7 bases). CDR1 LNHDA and CDR2 SQIVND come from the germline V gene (reference sequence). V shed 5 bases and J shed 3 bases, with 14 bases lying between them. This CDR3 is built from 14 residues.

This clone was detected only a few times. Within the sample, other DNA sequences also encode this same CDR3. The chain carries TRBV19 and TRBJ2-2; D unclear. Germline V gene sequence: CDR1 LNHDA, CDR2 SQIVND (reference sequence). Trimming stripped 7 bases from V and 3 bases from J, with 12 bases between. The CDR3 has 14 residues. The CDR3 sequence is CASTGTVDTGELFF. The CDR3 nucleotides read TGTGCCAGTACGGGCACCGTCGACACCGGGGAGCTGTTTTTT.

The chain joins TRBV27 to TRBJ2-1; D is unresolved. Trimming stripped 3 bases from V and 2 bases from J, with 5 bases between. Germline CDR1 and CDR2: MNHEY and SMNVEV (reference sequence). This CDR3 comprises 13 residues. CDR3 nucleotide sequence: TGTGCCAGCAGTTTCAGAACCTACAATGAGCAGTTCTTC. This translates into CASSFRTYNEQFF.

This clone was detected once. The chain employs TRBV7-9 and TRBJ2-3; no clear D gene. CDR1 is SEHNR, CDR2 FQNEAQ, per germline (reference sequence). The CDR3 runs to 11 residues. Trimming cost V 6 bases and J 2 bases, with 3 bases left between them. Written as DNA, the CDR3 is TGTGCCAGCAGGTACACAGATACGCAGTATTTT. Amino acids: CASRYTDTQYF.

The rearrangement uses TRBV28 and TRBJ1-4; D ambiguous. This CDR3 is built from 16 residues. With 2 bases removed from V and 0 bases from J, the gap between germline ends came to 10 bases. Looked up from germline, CDR1 is MDHEN and CDR2 is SYDVKM. CDR3 in DNA: TGTGCCAGCAGTTTAGCGGCAGAATCAACTAATGAAAAACTGTTTTTT. This codes for CASSLAAESTNEKLFF.

This clone was detected once. The J gene is TRBJ1-3, the V gene TRBV27; D unclear. Germline CDR1 and CDR2: MNHEY and SMNVEV (reference sequence). CDR3 length equals 12 residues. V lost 6 bases to trimming and J lost 8 bases, with 11 bases between them. CDR3 in DNA: TGTGCCAGCAGCTCGCCCGGAGACACCATATATTTT. It translates to CASSSPGDTIYF.

The chain combines TRBV7-9 with TRBJ1-3; D is unclear. Trimming stripped 0 bases from V and 0 bases from J, with 9 bases between. Germline V gene sequence: CDR1 SEHNR, CDR2 FQNEAQ (reference sequence). The CDR3 length is 16 residues. The CDR3 loop is CASSLAQPHSGNTIYF. DNA for the CDR3: TGTGCCAGCAGCTTAGCACAGCCACACTCTGGAAACACCATATATTTT.

As DNA, the CDR3 is TGCGCCAGCAGCGCGGGACAGGGGGCGGAGGGGACCCAGTACTTC. Translating it yields CASSAGQGAEGTQYF. The V gene is TRBV5-1, the J gene TRBJ2-5; 12 bases align to TRBD1. Germline V gene sequence: CDR1 SGHRS, CDR2 YFSETQ. J was trimmed by 7 bases and V by 4 bases; bases with no gene match: 8. The CDR3 is made up of 15 amino acids. Drawing the rest from reference TRBV5-1 and TRBJ2-5, the complete variable domain is KAGVTQTPRYLIKTRGQQVTLSCSPISGHRSVSWYQQTPGQGLQFLFEYFSETQRNKGNFPGRFSGRQFSNSRSEMNVSTLELGDSALYLCASSAGQGAEGTQYFGPGTRLLVL.

This clone showed up just once. This chain connects TRBV5-1 to TRBJ2-3, with D maybe TRBD2 (7 bases). The germline V gene has CDR1 SGHRS and CDR2 YFSETQ. Trimming removed 6 bases from V and 6 bases from J, with 17 bases in between. The CDR3 has 14 amino acids. The CDR3 DNA follows: TGCGCCAGCAACCTGGGGGCGGGAGAGGATACGCAGTATTTT. This translates into CASNLGAGEDTQYF.

This chain uses TRBV15 with TRBJ1-1; a possible D gene is TRBD1 (5 bases). The CDR3 is 15 residues long. CDR1 and CDR2 (germline): LNHNV, YYDKDF (reference sequence). V was clipped by 4 bases and J by 8 bases, with 20 bases between them. This chain's CDR3 is CATSITYRDRREAFF. The DNA for the CDR3 is TGTGCCACCAGCATCACGTACCGGGACCGGAGGGAAGCTTTCTTT. The full variable domain, its missing parts supplied by reference TRBV15 and TRBJ1-1, is DAMVIQNPRYQVTQFGKPVTLSCSQTLNHNVMYWYQQKSSQAPKLLFHYYDKDFNNEADTPDNFQSRRPNTSFCFLDIRSPGLGDTAMYLCATSITYRDRREAFFGQGTRLTVV.

The chain combines TRBV5-1 with TRBJ2-7; 9 bases are a match to TRBD1. CDR3 length: 15 residues. The V and J ends lost 4 bases and 5 bases, in that order; junction bases with no gene match: 10. Germline-derived CDR1 and CDR2 are SGHRS and YFSETQ. CDR3 bases: TGCGCCAGCAGCATCCGGGACAGGGAACTGGACGAGCAGTACTTC. Translating gives CASSIRDRELDEQYF.

This clone was counted once. The chain carries TRBV18 and TRBJ1-1; the D is unclear. Germline loops: CDR1 KGHSH, CDR2 LQKENI. Trimming stripped 2 bases from V and 8 bases from J, with 15 bases between. CDR3 length: 14 residues. The CDR3 protein is CASSPNVRNSEAFF. As DNA, the CDR3 is TGTGCCAGCTCACCAAACGTTAGGAATTCAGAAGCTTTCTTT.

This clone was found a few times. This chain connects TRBV6-6 to TRBJ2-7; possibly TRBD2 for D (6 bases). Looked up from germline, CDR1 is MNHNY and CDR2 is SVGAGI (reference sequence). Trimming stripped 2 bases from V and 5 bases from J, with 13 bases between. The CDR3 is 14 residues long. The CDR3 reads CASSYDRRGDEQYF. For the CDR3, the DNA is TGTGCCAGCAGTTACGACCGCCGCGGGGACGAGCAGTACTTC.

The rearrangement uses TRBV6-4 and TRBJ2-1, with 10 bases lining up with TRBD2. The CDR3 runs 18 residues. Germline V gene sequence: CDR1 MRHNA, CDR2 SNTAGT. V shed 10 bases, J shed 7 bases, and the junction held 22 bases outside the gene matches. The CDR3 DNA sequence: TGTGCCACCCCTTATGCTAGCGGGAGACAATACCTCGGGAATGAGCAGTTCTTC. It specifies CATPYASGRQYLGNEQFF.

The rearrangement links TRBV6-6 to TRBJ2-1, with D uncertain. Germline CDR1 reads MNHNY; CDR2 reads SVGAGI (reference sequence). The CDR3 sequence is 14 residues long. Trimming took 0 bases from V and 6 from J, leaving 9 bases between them. The CDR3 DNA reads TGTGCCAGCAGTTACTCGAGTCAGGCCAATGAGCAGTTCTTC. This encodes CASSYSSQANEQFF.